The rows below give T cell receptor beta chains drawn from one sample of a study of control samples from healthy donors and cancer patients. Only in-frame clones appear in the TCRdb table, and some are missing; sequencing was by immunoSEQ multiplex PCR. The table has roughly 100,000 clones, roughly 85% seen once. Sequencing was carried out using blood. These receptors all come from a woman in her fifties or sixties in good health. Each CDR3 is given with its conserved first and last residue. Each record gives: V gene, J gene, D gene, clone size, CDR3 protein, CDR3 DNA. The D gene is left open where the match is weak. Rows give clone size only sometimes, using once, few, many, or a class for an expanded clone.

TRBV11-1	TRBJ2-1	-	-	CASSLALAEVPEQFF	TGTGCCAGCAGCTTAGCACTGGCGGAGGTGCCTGAGCAGTTCTTC
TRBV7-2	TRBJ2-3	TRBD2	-	CASSFLAGMFTDTQYF	TGTGCCAGCAGCTTTCTAGCGGGGATGTTCACAGATACGCAGTATTTT
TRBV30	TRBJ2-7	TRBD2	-	CAWRDSGRAEQYF	TGTGCCTGGAGGGATAGCGGGAGGGCCGAGCAGTACTTC
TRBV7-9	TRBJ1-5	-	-	CASSLGDTNQPQHF	TGTGCCAGCAGCTTAGGGGACACAAATCAGCCCCAGCATTTT
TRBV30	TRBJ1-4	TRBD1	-	CAWQGAETNEKLFF	TGTGCCTGGCAGGGGGCGGAAACTAATGAAAAACTGTTTTTT
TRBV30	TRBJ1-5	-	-	CAWSVQAGYGQPQHF	TGTGCCTGGAGTGTCCAAGCCGGGTATGGACAGCCCCAGCATTTT
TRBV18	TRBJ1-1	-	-	CASSPGGNTEAFF	TGTGCCAGCTCACCGGGAGGGAACACTGAAGCTTTCTTT
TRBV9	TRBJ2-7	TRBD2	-	CASSGGLVSYEQYF	TGTGCCAGCAGCGGCGGACTAGTCTCCTACGAGCAGTACTTC
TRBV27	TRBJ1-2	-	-	CASSLKAGSNYGYTF	TGTGCCAGCAGTTTAAAGGCGGGGAGCAACTATGGCTACACCTTC
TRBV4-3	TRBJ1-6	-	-	CASSQEARGDSPLHF	TGCGCCAGCAGCCAAGAAGCCAGGGGAGATTCACCCCTCCACTTT
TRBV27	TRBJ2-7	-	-	CASSLSPQGAYEQYF	TGTGCCAGCAGTTTATCCCCACAGGGCGCCTACGAGCAGTACTTC
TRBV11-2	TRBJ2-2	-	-	CASSKEVSGELFF	TGTGCCAGCAGTAAAGAGGTATCCGGGGAGCTGTTTTTT
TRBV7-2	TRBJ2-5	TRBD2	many	CASSPVAGLQETQYF	TGTGCCAGCAGCCCTGTAGCGGGACTTCAAGAGACCCAGTACTTC
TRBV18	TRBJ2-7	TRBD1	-	CASSPGQGQSYEQYF	TGTGCCAGCTCACCGGGACAGGGCCAATCCTACGAGCAGTACTTC
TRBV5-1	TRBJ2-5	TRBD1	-	CASRSTGEETQYF	TGCGCCAGCAGGTCGACAGGGGAAGAGACCCAGTACTTC
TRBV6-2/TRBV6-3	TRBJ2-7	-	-	CASSYTRIVHEQYF	TGTGCCAGCAGTTACACTCGAATCGTCCACGAGCAGTACTTC
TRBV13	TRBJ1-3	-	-	CASSLTGNTIYF	TGTGCCAGCAGCCTTACAGGGAACACCATATATTTT
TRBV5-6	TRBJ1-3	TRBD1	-	CASSQGQTNTIYF	TGTGCCAGCAGCCAGGGACAGACAAACACCATATATTTT
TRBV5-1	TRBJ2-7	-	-	CASSSPGAHEQYF	TGCGCCAGCAGCTCCCCGGGGGCCCACGAGCAGTACTTC
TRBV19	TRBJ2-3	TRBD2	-	CASSIGPGGSTDTQYF	TGTGCCAGTAGTATAGGACCGGGAGGTAGCACAGATACGCAGTATTTT
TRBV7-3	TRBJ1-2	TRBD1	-	CASSYRQGGDYTF	TGTGCCAGCAGCTATCGACAGGGGGGCGACTACACCTTC
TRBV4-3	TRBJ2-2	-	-	CASSQDGGPTGELFF	TGCGCCAGCAGCCAAGATGGGGGGCCTACCGGGGAGCTGTTTTTT
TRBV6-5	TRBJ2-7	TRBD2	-	CASSFSYSGRFWEQYF	TGTGCCAGCAGTTTTTCTTATAGCGGGAGGTTCTGGGAGCAGTACTTC
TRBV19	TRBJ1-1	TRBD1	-	CASRKTGGTRNTEAFF	TGTGCCAGTAGGAAGACAGGGGGCACAAGAAACACTGAAGCTTTCTTT
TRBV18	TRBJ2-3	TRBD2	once	CASSWTSGASTDTQYF	TGTGCCAGCTCATGGACTAGCGGGGCTAGCACAGATACGCAGTATTTT
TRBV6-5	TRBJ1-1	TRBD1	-	CASRSTGGLTEAFF	TGTGCCAGCAGATCAACAGGGGGCCTCACTGAAGCTTTCTTT
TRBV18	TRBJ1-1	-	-	CASSYGEGEAFF	TGTGCCAGCTCATACGGGGAGGGGGAAGCTTTCTTT
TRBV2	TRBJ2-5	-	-	CASSAWGRDPQETQYF	TGTGCCAGCAGTGCGTGGGGAAGGGACCCTCAAGAGACCCAGTACTTC
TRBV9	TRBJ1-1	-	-	CASSGRDKNTEAFF	TGTGCCAGCAGCGGCCGGGACAAGAACACTGAAGCTTTCTTT
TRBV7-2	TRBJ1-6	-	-	CASSSRGANSPLHF	TGTGCCAGCAGCTCCCGAGGGGCGAATTCACCCCTCCACTTT
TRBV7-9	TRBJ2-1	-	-	CASSLGDGWTQQFF	TGTGCCAGCAGCTTAGGTGACGGATGGACGCAGCAGTTCTTC
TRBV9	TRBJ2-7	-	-	CASSVGEAGEQYF	TGTGCCAGCAGCGTAGGTGAGGCGGGCGAGCAGTACTTC
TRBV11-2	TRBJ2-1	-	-	CASSRGKGVEENEQFF	TGTGCCAGCAGCCGCGGTAAAGGGGTCGAAGAGAATGAGCAGTTCTTC
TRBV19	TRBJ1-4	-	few	CASSGPLQGNEKLFF	TGTGCCAGTAGTGGGCCGCTACAGGGAAATGAAAAACTGTTTTTT
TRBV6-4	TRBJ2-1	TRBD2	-	CASSDIAGATYNEQFF	TGTGCCAGCAGTGACATAGCGGGGGCCACCTACAATGAGCAGTTCTTC
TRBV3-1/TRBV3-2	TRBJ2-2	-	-	CASSPKRPAARDTGELFF	TGTGCCAGCAGCCCCAAGCGGCCGGCGGCACGAGACACCGGGGAGCTGTTTTTT
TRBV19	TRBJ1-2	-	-	CASSLNPGDNYGYTF	TGTGCCAGTAGTCTTAACCCGGGAGATAACTATGGCTACACCTTC
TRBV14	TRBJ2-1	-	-	CASSQGWGGRSYNEQFF	TGTGCCAGCAGCCAAGGGTGGGGGGGGCGCTCCTACAATGAGCAGTTCTTC
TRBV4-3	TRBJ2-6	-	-	CASSQGTRGESGANVLTF	TGCGCCAGCAGCCAGGGGACCAGGGGTGAAAGTGGGGCCAACGTCCTGACTTTC
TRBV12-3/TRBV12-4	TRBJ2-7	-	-	CASSFGGEQYF	TGTGCCAGCAGTTTCGGAGGCGAGCAGTACTTC
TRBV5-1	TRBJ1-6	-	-	CASSSASAGANSPLHF	TGCGCCAGCAGCTCGGCTTCGGCAGGGGCCAATTCACCCCTCCACTTT
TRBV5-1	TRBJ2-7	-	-	CASGQGLRTPSTSYEQYF	TGCGCCAGCGGTCAGGGGCTGCGGACACCCTCAACCTCCTACGAGCAGTACTTC
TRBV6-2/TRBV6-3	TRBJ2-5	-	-	CASSWPTGQETQYF	TGTGCCAGCAGTTGGCCGACAGGCCAAGAGACCCAGTACTTC